Reported below is one T cell receptor beta chain. Its target is unknown. PCR was performed a second time for about 6 to 11 cycles using a sample-barcoded 5' primer and a J-beta primer mix. TCRdb called the 5' RACE reads again in MiXCR, with one record for every CDR3 protein. The table records some 1.5 million distinct CDR3 sequences, 28% of them present only once. The entry originates in a study of blood T cells in healthy people across ages. The study's findings and limits: It was the long-lived donors that had more naive CD4+ cells and higher diversity than aged donors.

CDR3 length equals 15 residues. V dropped 0 bases and J dropped 2; count of bases not matched to a gene: 7. CDR1 and CDR2 from the germline V gene are GTSNPN and SVGIG (reference sequence). Specimen: blood. The receptor was derived from a woman aged 25-40 years in good health. The chain joins TRBV30 to TRBJ2-7, with TRBD1 matching 7 bases. In nucleotides, the CDR3 is TGTGCCTGGAGTGTAGGGGGCCAGGGGGCCTACGAGCAGTACTTC. This encodes CAWSVGGQGAYEQYF.